The rows below give T cell receptor beta chains drawn from one sample of a study of cytomegalovirus exposure and HLA in healthy donors. Profiled with immunoSEQ multiplex PCR; TCRdb holds only in-frame clones, not every one. Here the sample spans about 180,000 clones, roughly 85% being singletons. Sequencing was carried out using PBMCs. The origin of the receptors is a man younger than 30 in good health and CMV-seropositive. The conserved cysteine and the conserved F or W are not part of the CDR3 here. Fields, in order: CDR3 protein, J gene, V gene.

CDR3 protein: ASSRQGGSYEQY
J gene: TRBJ2-7
V gene: TRBV14

CDR3 protein: ASSGDYYNEQF
J gene: TRBJ2-1
V gene: TRBV6-6

CDR3 protein: ASSPPGQGSTGELF
J gene: TRBJ2-2
V gene: TRBV5-1

CDR3 protein: ASSPGTGYNYGYT
J gene: TRBJ1-2
V gene: TRBV28

CDR3 protein: ASSFQVQGYETQY
J gene: TRBJ2-5
V gene: TRBV28

CDR3 protein: ASSLRGVSYEQY
J gene: TRBJ2-7
V gene: TRBV27

CDR3 protein: ASSVQGLSEAF
J gene: TRBJ1-1
V gene: TRBV2

CDR3 protein: ASSLRGTYEQY
J gene: TRBJ2-7
V gene: TRBV5-6

CDR3 protein: ASSETGTGYNEQF
J gene: TRBJ2-1
V gene: TRBV6-4

CDR3 protein: ASSDSLEAF
J gene: TRBJ1-1
V gene: TRBV6-5

CDR3 protein: ASSPKWDSLYEQY
J gene: TRBJ2-7
V gene: TRBV7-9

CDR3 protein: ASSSGLYNEQF
J gene: TRBJ2-1
V gene: TRBV19

CDR3 protein: SLRGPRNEQF
J gene: TRBJ2-1
V gene: TRBV29-1

CDR3 protein: ASRESGNTQY
J gene: TRBJ2-3
V gene: TRBV19

CDR3 protein: ASRGTSGSHQETQY
J gene: TRBJ2-5
V gene: TRBV2

CDR3 protein: ASSTPGHQGETQY
J gene: TRBJ2-5
V gene: TRBV19

CDR3 protein: ASSSRLHNEQF
J gene: TRBJ2-1
V gene: TRBV7-2

CDR3 protein: ASSSRDRGHSEQF
J gene: TRBJ2-1
V gene: TRBV5-1

CDR3 protein: ASSRDSLTGELF
J gene: TRBJ2-2
V gene: TRBV7-3

CDR3 protein: ASSLLAGDSYEQY
J gene: TRBJ2-7
V gene: TRBV28

CDR3 protein: ASSGGGAETQY
J gene: TRBJ2-5
V gene: TRBV28

CDR3 protein: SVITSGETQY
J gene: TRBJ2-5
V gene: TRBV29-1

CDR3 protein: ASSGQADNQPQH
J gene: TRBJ1-5
V gene: TRBV18

CDR3 protein: ASSMDSFSGNTIY
J gene: TRBJ1-3
V gene: TRBV10-2

CDR3 protein: ASSLPAGLTGELF
J gene: TRBJ2-2
V gene: TRBV14

CDR3 protein: ASSDAGELF
J gene: TRBJ2-2
V gene: TRBV10-1

CDR3 protein: ASSASAGGFNEQF
J gene: TRBJ2-1
V gene: TRBV9

CDR3 protein: SASGVMEQY
J gene: TRBJ2-7
V gene: TRBV20-1

CDR3 protein: AGTGFSGNTIY
J gene: TRBJ1-3
V gene: TRBV2

CDR3 protein: ASSLGVSGSSGELF
J gene: TRBJ2-2
V gene: TRBV7-6

CDR3 protein: ASSQEARTGFYEQY
J gene: TRBJ2-7
V gene: TRBV4-2

CDR3 protein: SVEDPQGPSGNTIY
J gene: TRBJ1-3
V gene: TRBV29-1

CDR3 protein: ASSESGRNNEQF
J gene: TRBJ2-1
V gene: TRBV10-1

CDR3 protein: ASSLGGVGETQY
J gene: TRBJ2-5
V gene: TRBV9

CDR3 protein: ASSSDPGTDTQY
J gene: TRBJ2-3
V gene: TRBV2

CDR3 protein: AWTTSLHEQF
J gene: TRBJ2-1
V gene: TRBV30

CDR3 protein: ASSPTGLSGNTIY
J gene: TRBJ1-3
V gene: TRBV7-9

CDR3 protein: ASSTARGAYNEQF
J gene: TRBJ2-1
V gene: TRBV7-9

CDR3 protein: ASTYTLAGFDQPQH
J gene: TRBJ1-5
V gene: TRBV19

CDR3 protein: ASSRDLNYGYT
J gene: TRBJ1-2
V gene: TRBV6-5

CDR3 protein: AWSVGDTEAF
J gene: TRBJ1-1
V gene: TRBV30

CDR3 protein: ASSRRTGTGGSGSEKLF
J gene: TRBJ1-4
V gene: TRBV11-2

CDR3 protein: ASTRTGVYEQY
J gene: TRBJ2-7
V gene: TRBV6-1